These 23 T cell receptor beta chains share one sample of origin, sequenced in a study of spatial heterogeneity in lung cancer. TCRdb passed the 5' RACE reads through MiXCR, listing each CDR3 protein once. Among under 40,000 distinct CDR3 sequences listed, around 5% were seen once. As for time point: sample taken at primary tumor resection. Unsorted samples of tumor, nontumor lung or frozen PBMC had their whole RNA sequenced. Sequenced material: PBMCs, taken at surgery. The source of these receptors is a female donor with early-stage non-small cell lung cancer.

This clonotype has just a few counts. This chain connects TRBV2 to TRBJ2-5; TRBD1 might be the D (7 bases). CDR1 and CDR2 (germline): SNHLY, FYNNEI. V was shortened by 5 bases and J by 4 bases, with 14 bases between the two germline ends. This CDR3 comprises 14 residues. The CDR3 DNA reads as TGTGCCAGCAGTTACGACAGGGAGGCAGAGACCCAGTACTTC. It is translated as CASSYDREAETQYF.

This clonotype was counted at least ten times. This rearrangement joins TRBV20-1 to TRBJ1-4; 10 bases are shared with TRBD1. Looked up from germline, CDR1 is DFQATT and CDR2 is SNEGSKA (reference sequence). J gave up 4 bases and V 6 bases, and 5 bases lay outside the gene matches. The length of the CDR3 is 14 residues. The DNA of the CDR3 is TGCAGTGCCGAGGACAGGGGGTTTAATGAAAAACTGTTTTTT. It yields the protein CSAEDRGFNEKLFF.

This clonotype was counted at least ten times. V gene TRBV12-3 or TRBV12-4 combines with J gene TRBJ2-7; 7 nucleotides line up with TRBD1. V gave up 5 bases and J gave up 2 bases; unmatched junction bases: 3. The CDR3 consists of 13 residues. DNA of the CDR3: TGTGCCAGCAGTCGAGGGACAGCCTACGAGCAGTACTTC. It specifies CASSRGTAYEQYF.

This clonotype appeared many times. This rearrangement joins TRBV19 to TRBJ1-1, with D uncertain. Looked up from germline, CDR1 is LNHDA and CDR2 is SQIVND (reference sequence). V was cut by 3 bases and J by 2 bases, with 10 bases left in between. CDR3 length: 14 residues. The CDR3 coding sequence is TGTGCCAGTAGTATCCCTGCGGGTAACACTGAAGCTTTCTTT. It is translated as CASSIPAGNTEAFF.

This clonotype showed up many times. The chain has TRBV5-1 and TRBJ2-7; 7 nucleotides align to TRBD1. V lost 0 bases, J lost 6 bases, and 9 bases stayed unmatched. Germline CDR1 reads SGHRS; CDR2 reads YFSETQ. This CDR3 comprises 15 residues. This chain's CDR3 is CASSLGGQTLTEQYF. CDR3 sequence (DNA): TGCGCCAGCAGCTTGGGGGGACAGACACTAACCGAGCAGTACTTC. Supplemented by reference TRBV5-1 and TRBJ2-7, the full variable domain reads KAGVTQTPRYLIKTRGQQVTLSCSPISGHRSVSWYQQTPGQGLQFLFEYFSETQRNKGNFPGRFSGRQFSNSRSEMNVSTLELGDSALYLCASSLGGQTLTEQYFGPGTRLTVT.

This clonotype was counted many times. The chain is built from TRBV2 and TRBJ2-3; D might be TRBD2 (6 bases). Looked up from germline, CDR1 is SNHLY and CDR2 is FYNNEI. The CDR3 contains 14 residues. Trimming cost V 2 bases and J 4 bases, with 10 bases left between them. In DNA form, the CDR3 reads TGTGCCAGCAGTGAACAATGGGGGGCAGATACGCAGTATTTT. Amino acid sequence: CASSEQWGADTQYF.

The table lists this clonotype with many counts. The V and J genes are TRBV7-9 and TRBJ2-2; 7 positions match TRBD1. The CDR3 runs 15 residues. Unmatched junction bases numbered 9, after V lost 4 bases and J lost 7 bases. Germline V gene sequence: CDR1 SEHNR, CDR2 FQNEAQ (reference sequence). As DNA, the CDR3 is TGTGCCAGCAGCTCAATACAGGGGACCAACGGGGAGCTGTTTTTT. Protein: CASSSIQGTNGELFF.

This clonotype was counted ten times or more. The chain uses TRBV6-5 and TRBJ2-7; the match to TRBD1 covers 9 bases. This CDR3 region has 14 residues. The germline V gene has CDR1 MNHEY and CDR2 SVGAGI. With 10 bases clipped from V and 5 bases from J, the junction kept 12 bases outside the gene matches. CDR3: CATNRDRVTNEQYF. CDR3 in DNA: TGTGCCACGAACCGGGACAGGGTTACCAACGAGCAGTACTTC.

The table lists this clonotype with many counts. This rearrangement joins TRBV2 to TRBJ1-5; D is unresolved. Germline CDR1 and CDR2: SNHLY and FYNNEI. CDR3 size: 14 residues. The V end lost 3 bases, the J end lost 8 bases, and 14 bases lay between the germline ends. The CDR3 protein is CASSEEPTREPQHF. CDR3 in DNA: TGTGCCAGCAGTGAGGAGCCTACCCGGGAGCCCCAGCATTTT.

The table lists this clonotype with many counts. The gene calls are TRBV3-1 and TRBJ2-3, with 12 bases that match TRBD2. There are 18 residues in the CDR3. The V gene end was trimmed by 0 bases and the J gene end by 6 bases; junction bases not matched to a gene: 10. From germline, CDR1 is LGHDT and CDR2 YNNKEL (reference sequence). CDR3 residues: CASSQEGRLAGVMDTQYF. CDR3 in DNA: TGTGCCAGCAGCCAAGAAGGGCGACTAGCGGGGGTAATGGATACGCAGTATTTT.

This clonotype has at least ten counts. The chain recombines TRBV30 with TRBJ2-2; D not resolved. This CDR3 spans 11 amino acids. Germline lookup yields CDR1 GTSNPN and CDR2 SVGIG (reference sequence). Trimming shortened V by 0 bases and J by 6 bases, and 2 bases separated the two germline ends. The CDR3 nucleotides are TGTGCCTGGAGTGTACCCGGGGAGCTGTTTTTT. This encodes CAWSVPGELFF.

This clonotype was counted ten times or more. This chain uses TRBV12-3 or TRBV12-4 with TRBJ1-3; D is unresolved. Trimming removed 6 bases from V and 2 bases from J, with 11 bases in between. This CDR3 comprises 14 residues. The CDR3 loop reads CASSRRLTGNTIYF. The CDR3 bases are TGTGCCAGCAGCCGCAGACTGACTGGAAACACCATATATTTT.

In this sample, this clonotype turned up many times. The V call is TRBV5-1, the J call TRBJ1-6, with D perhaps matching TRBD1 (5 bases). Trimming left V 4 bases short and J 12 bases short, with 20 bases between. Germline assignment: CDR1 SGHRS and CDR2 YFSETQ. The CDR3 totals 15 residues. CDR3 in DNA: TGCGCCAGCAGCCAGGGTGGGATCAAAAGAGAACCCCTCCACTTT. As protein: CASSQGGIKREPLHF.

The table lists this clonotype with a few counts. This chain joins TRBV4-2 and TRBJ2-1, with 8 nucleotides matching TRBD2. Per the germline V gene, CDR1 is LGHNA and CDR2 is YNFKEQ. The CDR3 sequence is 15 residues long. V gave up 4 bases and J gave up 2 bases; unmatched junction bases: 4. The CDR3 reads CASSRAGETYNEQFF. CDR3 nucleotides: TGTGCCAGCAGCCGAGCGGGGGAAACCTACAATGAGCAGTTCTTC.

In its sample, this clonotype was seen many times. This chain joins TRBV14 and TRBJ2-7, with unresolved D. This CDR3 region has 17 residues. V lost 1 base and J 2 bases, leaving 18 bases between the germline ends. Germline CDR1 SGHDN, CDR2 FVKESK. CDR3 residues: CASSQGPPVFLTYEQYF. The CDR3 DNA sequence: TGTGCCAGCAGCCAAGGTCCTCCGGTTTTTCTCACCTACGAGCAGTACTTC.

This clonotype has a count of ten or more. V usage is TRBV28 and J usage is TRBJ2-5; TRBD2 matches at 13 bases. CDR1 is MDHEN and CDR2 is SYDVKM in the germline V gene. The J segment lost 4 bases and the V segment lost 3 bases, leaving 11 bases of the junction unmatched. The CDR3 has 18 amino acids. CDR3 sequence reads: CASSLGLAGSPGLETQYF. The CDR3 nucleotides read TGTGCCAGCAGTTTGGGACTAGCGGGGAGCCCTGGGTTAGAGACCCAGTACTTC.

This clonotype showed up many times. The rearrangement links TRBV6-5 to TRBJ2-3, with D perhaps TRBD2 (7 bases). V gave up 6 bases and J gave up 5 bases, with 15 bases separating them. The CDR3 is made up of 14 amino acids. Germline CDR1 and CDR2: MNHEY and SVGAGI. CDR3 in amino acids: CASREGGGQDTQYF. The CDR3 region has the DNA TGTGCCAGCAGGGAGGGGGGGGGCCAAGATACGCAGTATTTT.

There are many counts of this clonotype. This sequence joins TRBV3-1 and TRBJ2-7, with TRBD1 as a possible D gene (6 bases). There are 13 residues in the CDR3. V shed 3 bases and J shed 5 bases, with 11 bases lying between them. Germline V CDR1 and CDR2: LGHDT, YNNKEL (reference sequence). The CDR3 reads CASSQRGFDEQYF. The CDR3 nucleotides read TGTGCCAGCAGCCAGAGGGGGTTCGACGAGCAGTACTTC.

This clonotype has a count of ten or more. The chain employs TRBV20-1 and TRBJ1-1; 12 bases line up with TRBD1. Germline V gene data show CDR1 as DFQATT and CDR2 as SNEGSKA (reference sequence). V shed 2 bases, J shed 0 bases, and the junction held 13 bases outside the gene matches. CDR3 length: 19 residues. The CDR3 DNA reads TGCAGTGCTAGAATTACGCCGGGACAGGGGGCCTCAATGAACACTGAAGCTTTCTTT. Encoded protein: CSARITPGQGASMNTEAFF.

This clonotype was seen repeatedly, ten times or more. This rearrangement joins TRBV5-6 to TRBJ1-3; D perhaps matches TRBD1 (6 bases). Per the germline V gene, CDR1 is SGHDT and CDR2 is YYEEEE. The length of the CDR3 is 17 residues. V was trimmed by 7 bases and J by 0 bases, leaving 20 bases between them. This CDR3 is CASCARDTISSGNTIYF. The CDR3 bases are TGTGCCAGCTGCGCCCGGGACACAATCAGCTCTGGAAACACCATATATTTT.

This clonotype has only a few counts. V gene TRBV5-1 combines with J gene TRBJ1-1, with 9 bases that match TRBD1. The CDR3 runs 15 residues. The trim removed 4 bases at V and 2 bases at J, leaving 6 bases unmatched. The V gene's germline CDR1 is SGHRS and CDR2 YFSETQ. The CDR3 DNA is TGCGCCAGCAGCCCACCGGGACAGGGTAACACTGAAGCTTTCTTT. Amino acids: CASSPPGQGNTEAFF.

This clonotype was seen many times. This chain connects TRBV28 to TRBJ1-5; D is ambiguous. V was shortened by 2 bases and J by 7 bases, with 3 bases between the two germline ends. Germline V CDR1 and CDR2: MDHEN, SYDVKM. The CDR3 is 11 residues long. CDR3 in DNA: TGTGCCAGCAGTTTAGAACAGCCCCAGCATTTT. Encoded protein: CASSLEQPQHF.

This clonotype was counted ten times or more. V usage is TRBV4-2 and J usage is TRBJ1-1, with D perhaps TRBD1 (5 bases). The V end was cut by 2 bases, the J end by 2 bases, with 9 bases between. CDR3 size: 14 residues. Germline V lookup: CDR1 LGHNA, CDR2 YNFKEQ. The CDR3 is CASSQSGLNTEAFF. CDR3 DNA sequence: TGTGCCAGCAGCCAATCAGGGTTAAACACTGAAGCTTTCTTT.